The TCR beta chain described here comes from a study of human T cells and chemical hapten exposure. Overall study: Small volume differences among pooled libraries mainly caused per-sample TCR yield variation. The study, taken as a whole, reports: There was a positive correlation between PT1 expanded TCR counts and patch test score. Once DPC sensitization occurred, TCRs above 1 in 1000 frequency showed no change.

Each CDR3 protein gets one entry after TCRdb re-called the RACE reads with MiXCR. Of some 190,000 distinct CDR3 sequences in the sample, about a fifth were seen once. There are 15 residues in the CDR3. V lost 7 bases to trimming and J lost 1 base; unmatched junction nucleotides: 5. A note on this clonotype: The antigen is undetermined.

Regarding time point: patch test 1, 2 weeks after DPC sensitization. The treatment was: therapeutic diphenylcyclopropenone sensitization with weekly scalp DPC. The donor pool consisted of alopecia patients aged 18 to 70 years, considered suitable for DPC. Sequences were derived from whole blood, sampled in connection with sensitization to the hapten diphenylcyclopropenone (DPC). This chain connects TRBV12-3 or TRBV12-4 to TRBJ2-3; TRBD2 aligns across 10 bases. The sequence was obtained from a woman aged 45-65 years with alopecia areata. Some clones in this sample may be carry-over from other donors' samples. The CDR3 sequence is CASTYGTSGTDTQYF. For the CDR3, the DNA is TGTGCCAGCACCTACGGGACTAGCGGCACAGATACGCAGTATTTT.